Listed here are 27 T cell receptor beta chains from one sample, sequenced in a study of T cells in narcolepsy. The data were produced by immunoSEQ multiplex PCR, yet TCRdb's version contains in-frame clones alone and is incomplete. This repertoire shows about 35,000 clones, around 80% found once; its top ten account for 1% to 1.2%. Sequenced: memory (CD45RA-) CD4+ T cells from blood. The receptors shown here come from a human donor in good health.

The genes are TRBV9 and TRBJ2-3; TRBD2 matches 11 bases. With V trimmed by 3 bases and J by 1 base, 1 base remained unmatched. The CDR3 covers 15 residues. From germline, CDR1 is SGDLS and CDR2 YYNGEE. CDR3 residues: CASSDSGGGTDTQYF. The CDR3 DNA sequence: TGTGCCAGCAGCGATAGCGGGGGGGGCACAGATACGCAGTATTTT.

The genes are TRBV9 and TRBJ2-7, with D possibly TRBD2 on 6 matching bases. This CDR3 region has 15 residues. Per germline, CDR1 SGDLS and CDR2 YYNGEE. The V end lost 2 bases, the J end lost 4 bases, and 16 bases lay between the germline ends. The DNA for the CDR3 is TGTGCCAGCAGCGTCTCGCCTAGCGAATTTTACGAGCAGTACTTC. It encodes CASSVSPSEFYEQYF.

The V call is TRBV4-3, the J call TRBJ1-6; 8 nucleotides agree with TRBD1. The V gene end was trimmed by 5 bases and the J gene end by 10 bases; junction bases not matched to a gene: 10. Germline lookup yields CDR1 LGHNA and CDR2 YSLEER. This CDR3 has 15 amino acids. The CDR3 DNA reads TGCGCCAGCAGCTTCGACAGGGGCACGTTCTCACCCCTCCACTTT. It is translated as CASSFDRGTFSPLHF.

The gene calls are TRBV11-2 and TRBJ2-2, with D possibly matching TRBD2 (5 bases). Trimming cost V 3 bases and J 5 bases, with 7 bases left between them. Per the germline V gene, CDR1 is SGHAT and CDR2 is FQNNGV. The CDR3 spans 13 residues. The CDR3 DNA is TGTGCCAGCAGCTTCGGGGAAACCGGGGAGCTGTTTTTT. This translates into CASSFGETGELFF.

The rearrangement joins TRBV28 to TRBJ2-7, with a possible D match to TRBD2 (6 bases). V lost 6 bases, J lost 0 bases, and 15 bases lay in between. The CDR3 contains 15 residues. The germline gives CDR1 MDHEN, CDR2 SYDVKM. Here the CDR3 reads CASSPSGLDSYEQYF. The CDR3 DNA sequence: TGTGCCAGCAGCCCCAGCGGGCTCGACTCCTACGAGCAGTACTTC.

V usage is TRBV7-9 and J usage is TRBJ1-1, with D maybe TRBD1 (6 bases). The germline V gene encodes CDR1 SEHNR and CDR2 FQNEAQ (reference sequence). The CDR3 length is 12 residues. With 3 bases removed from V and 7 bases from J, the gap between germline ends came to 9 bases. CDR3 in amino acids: CASSFGRGEAFF. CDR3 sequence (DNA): TGTGCCAGCAGCTTTGGCAGGGGTGAAGCTTTCTTT.

The CDR3 loop is CASSPGQGVGGETQYF. CDR3 coding DNA: TGCGCCAGCAGCCCAGGACAGGGGGTGGGTGGCGAGACCCAGTACTTC. V is TRBV5-1 and J is TRBJ2-5; 10 bases align to TRBD1. J gave up 5 bases and V 4 bases, and 11 bases lay outside the gene matches. Germline V gives CDR1 SGHRS, CDR2 YFSETQ. The CDR3 covers 16 residues.

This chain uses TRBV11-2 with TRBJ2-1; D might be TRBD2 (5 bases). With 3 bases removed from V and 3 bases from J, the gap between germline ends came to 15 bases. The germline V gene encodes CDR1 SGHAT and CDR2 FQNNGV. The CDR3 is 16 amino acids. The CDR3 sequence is CASSFEGRGYYNEQFF. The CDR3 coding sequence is TGTGCCAGCAGCTTCGAAGGACGGGGATACTACAATGAGCAGTTCTTC.

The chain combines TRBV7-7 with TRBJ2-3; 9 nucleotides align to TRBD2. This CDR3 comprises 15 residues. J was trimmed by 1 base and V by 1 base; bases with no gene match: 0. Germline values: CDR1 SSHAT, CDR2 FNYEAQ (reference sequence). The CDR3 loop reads CASSLGTSGTDTQYF. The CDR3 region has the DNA TGTGCCAGCAGCTTAGGGACTAGCGGCACAGATACGCAGTATTTT.

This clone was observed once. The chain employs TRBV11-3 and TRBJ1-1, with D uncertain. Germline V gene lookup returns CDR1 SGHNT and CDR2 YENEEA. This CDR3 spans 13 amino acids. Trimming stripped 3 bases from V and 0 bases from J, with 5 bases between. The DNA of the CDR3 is TGTGCCAGCAGCTTGGGGTTGAACACTGAAGCTTTCTTT. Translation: CASSLGLNTEAFF. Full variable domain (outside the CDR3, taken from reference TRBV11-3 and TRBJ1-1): EAGVVQSPRYKIIEKKQPVAFWCNPISGHNTLYWYLQNLGQGPELLIRYENEEAVDDSQLPKDRFSAERLKGVDSTLKIQPAELGDSAVYLCASSLGLNTEAFFGQGTRLTVV.

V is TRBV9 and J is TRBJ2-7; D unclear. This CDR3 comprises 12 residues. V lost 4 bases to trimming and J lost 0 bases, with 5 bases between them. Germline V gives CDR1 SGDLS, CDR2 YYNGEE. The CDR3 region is CASSPNSYEQYF. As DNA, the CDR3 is TGTGCCAGCAGCCCTAACTCCTACGAGCAGTACTTC.

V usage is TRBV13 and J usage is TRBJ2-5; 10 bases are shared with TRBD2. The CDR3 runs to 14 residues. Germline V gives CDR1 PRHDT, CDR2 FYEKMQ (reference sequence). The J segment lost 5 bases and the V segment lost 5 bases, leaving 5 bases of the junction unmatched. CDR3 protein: CASSRPGLAETQYF. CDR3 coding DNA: TGTGCCAGCAGCCGCCCGGGACTAGCGGAGACCCAGTACTTC. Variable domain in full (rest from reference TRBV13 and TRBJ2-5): AAGVIQSPRHLIKEKRETATLKCYPIPRHDTVYWYQQGPGQDPQFLISFYEKMQSDKGSIPDRFSAQQFSDYHSELNMSSLELGDSALYFCASSRPGLAETQYFGPGTRLLVL.

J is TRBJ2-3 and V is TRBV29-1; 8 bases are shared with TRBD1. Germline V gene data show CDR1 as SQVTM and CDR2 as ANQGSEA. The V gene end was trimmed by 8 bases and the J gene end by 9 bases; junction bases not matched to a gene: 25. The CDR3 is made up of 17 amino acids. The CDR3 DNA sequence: TGCAGCTCACTGGAGGACAGGGCTCTGACCGGGGTGCTGACGCAGTATTTT. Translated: CSSLEDRALTGVLTQYF.

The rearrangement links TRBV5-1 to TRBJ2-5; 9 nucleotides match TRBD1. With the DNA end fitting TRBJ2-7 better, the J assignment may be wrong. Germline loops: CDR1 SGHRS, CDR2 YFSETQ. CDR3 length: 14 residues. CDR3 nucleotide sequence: TGCGCCAGCAGCCGGGGACAGGGTTCCTACGAGCAGTACTTC. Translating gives CASSRGQGSYEQYF.

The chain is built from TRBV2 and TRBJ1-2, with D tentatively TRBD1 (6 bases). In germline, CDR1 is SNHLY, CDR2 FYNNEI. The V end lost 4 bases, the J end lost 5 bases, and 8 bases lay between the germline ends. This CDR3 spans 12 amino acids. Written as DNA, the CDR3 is TGTGCCAGCAGTGGCAGGGGATATGGCTACACCTTC. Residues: CASSGRGYGYTF.

CDR3 region: CASRPGQGYNEQFF. CDR3 DNA sequence: TGTGCCAGTAGACCGGGACAGGGGTACAATGAGCAGTTCTTC. This chain uses TRBV19 with TRBJ2-1; TRBD1 agrees at 10 bases. The CDR3 loop spans 14 amino acids. CDR1 and CDR2 from the germline V gene are LNHDA and SQIVND (reference sequence). V was clipped by 6 bases and J by 4 bases; unmatched bases: 3.

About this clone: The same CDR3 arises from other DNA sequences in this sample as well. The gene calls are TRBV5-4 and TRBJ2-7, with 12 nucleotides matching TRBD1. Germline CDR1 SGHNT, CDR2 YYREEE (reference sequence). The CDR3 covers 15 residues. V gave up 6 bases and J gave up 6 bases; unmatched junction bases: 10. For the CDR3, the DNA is TGTGCCAGCACCCAGGGACAGGGGGCCATCTCCGAGCAGTACTTC. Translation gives CASTQGQGAISEQYF.

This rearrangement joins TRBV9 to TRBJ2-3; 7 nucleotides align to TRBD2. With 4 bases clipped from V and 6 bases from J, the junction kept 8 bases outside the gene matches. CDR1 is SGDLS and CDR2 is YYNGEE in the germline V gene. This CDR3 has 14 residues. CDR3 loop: CASSPRTREDTQYF. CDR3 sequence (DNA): TGTGCCAGCAGCCCCCGGACTAGAGAGGATACGCAGTATTTT.

This CDR3 is CASSLMGTTGELFF. Here the CDR3 DNA reads TGTGCCAGCAGCTTAATGGGGACCACCGGGGAGCTGTTTTTT. J is TRBJ2-2 and V is TRBV7-2, with D possibly being TRBD1 or TRBD2 (5 bases each). The CDR3 has 14 amino acids. Germline V gene data show CDR1 as SGHTA and CDR2 as FQGNSA. V was trimmed by 2 bases and J by 4 bases, leaving 8 bases between them.

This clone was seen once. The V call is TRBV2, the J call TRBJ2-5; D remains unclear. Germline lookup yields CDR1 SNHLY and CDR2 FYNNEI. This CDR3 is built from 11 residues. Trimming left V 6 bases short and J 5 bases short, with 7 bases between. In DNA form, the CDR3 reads TGTGCCAGCAGCCGTCTCGAGACCCAGTACTTC. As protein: CASSRLETQYF.

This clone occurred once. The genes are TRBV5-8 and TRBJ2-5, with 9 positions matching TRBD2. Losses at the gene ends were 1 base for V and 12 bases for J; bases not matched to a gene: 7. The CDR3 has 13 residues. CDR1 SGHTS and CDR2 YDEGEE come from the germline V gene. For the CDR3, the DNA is TGTGCCAGCAGCTTGTCCTGGACTAGCGCGAAGTACTTC. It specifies CASSLSWTSAKYF.

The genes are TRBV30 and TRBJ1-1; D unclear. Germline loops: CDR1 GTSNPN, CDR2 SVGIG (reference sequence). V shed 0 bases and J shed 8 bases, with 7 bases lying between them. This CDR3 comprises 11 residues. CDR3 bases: TGTGCCTGGAGTGTAGGGCCAGAAGCTTTCTTT. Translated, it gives CAWSVGPEAFF.

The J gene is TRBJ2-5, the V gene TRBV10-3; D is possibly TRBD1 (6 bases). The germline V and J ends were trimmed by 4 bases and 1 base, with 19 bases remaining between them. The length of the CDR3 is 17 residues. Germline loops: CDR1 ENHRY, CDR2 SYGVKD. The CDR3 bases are TGTGCCATCAGTGCTTGGGACACCACGCTCACCCAAGAGACCCAGTACTTC. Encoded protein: CAISAWDTTLTQETQYF.

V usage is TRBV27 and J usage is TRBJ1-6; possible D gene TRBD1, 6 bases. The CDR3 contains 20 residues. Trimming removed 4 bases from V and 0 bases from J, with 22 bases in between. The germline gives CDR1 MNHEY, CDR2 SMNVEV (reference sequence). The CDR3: CASSSLSQGQASSYNSPLHF. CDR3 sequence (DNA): TGTGCCAGCAGTTCCTTATCACAGGGACAAGCCAGCTCCTATAATTCACCCCTCCACTTT.

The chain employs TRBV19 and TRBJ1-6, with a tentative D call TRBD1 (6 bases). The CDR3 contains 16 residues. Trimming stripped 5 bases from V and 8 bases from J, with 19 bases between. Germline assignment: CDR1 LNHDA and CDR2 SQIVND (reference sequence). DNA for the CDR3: TGTGCCAGTAGTTTGGGGGGGGCCCAGATTGATTCACCCCTCCACTTT. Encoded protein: CASSLGGAQIDSPLHF.

The CDR3 DNA sequence: TGTGCCAGCAGTCCCCGGACAGGGCTGGGCTACACCTTC. Translating gives CASSPRTGLGYTF. The rearrangement uses TRBV28 and TRBJ1-2, with 8 positions matching TRBD1. The CDR3 totals 13 residues. The germline gives CDR1 MDHEN, CDR2 SYDVKM. J gave up 8 bases and V 5 bases, and 7 bases lay outside the gene matches.

CDR3 sequence: CASSINRGRGNQPQHF. The CDR3 DNA reads as TGTGCCAGCAGCATAAACAGGGGTAGGGGCAATCAGCCCCAGCATTTT. V and J are TRBV13 and TRBJ1-5; 7 bases fit TRBD1. Trimming at V came to 5 bases and at J to 2 bases, leaving 9 bases not matched to a gene. The CDR3 is 16 residues long. CDR1 PRHDT and CDR2 FYEKMQ come from the germline V gene (reference sequence).